The clone carrying this T cell receptor (beta chain) was observed a few times. Antigen: not known. With 60 Vbeta and 13 Jbeta primers, the PCR was carried out. The assay was immunoSEQ multiplex PCR, and TCRdb's table has in-frame clones only and misses some. The table has fewer than 300,000 clones, under 90% seen once; the top ten hold around 0.33%. The record originates from a study of cytomegalovirus exposure and HLA in healthy donors. The CDR3 length is 15 residues. With 0 bases removed from V and 4 bases from J, the gap between germline ends came to 13 bases. Study-wide findings and caveats: Researchers reportedly found TCR beta sequences accurately predicted most subjects' HLA-A and HLA-B alleles. Common viral pathogens seemed, in a later analysis, to connect with several of the most significant clusters.

The J gene is TRBJ2-7, the V gene TRBV23-1, with D possibly matching TRBD1 (6 bases). TRBV23-1 has ORF status, its function being uncertain. This clonotype was obtained from a girl aged 2-9 years in good health and CMV-seronegative. Sequencing was done on a sample of PBMCs. The CDR3 reads CASSQSRQDTYEQYF. The CDR3 DNA follows: TGCGCCAGCAGTCAATCCCGACAGGATACGTACGAGCAGTACTTC.